Listed below are T cell receptor beta chains from one sample, sequenced in a study of shared clonotypes between healthy human individuals. TCRdb's table, derived via immunoSEQ multiplex PCR, lists solely in-frame clones and lacks some. The sample yields hundreds of thousands of clones, around three quarters seen once. The sequenced sample was memory CD4+ T cells sorted from blood. The receptors come from a woman aged 25 to 45 in good health. Both conserved end residues are part of each CDR3. A D gene is named only where the DNA matches it firmly. Size is omitted from some rows. Given values are once, few, many or a class for expanded clones.

v_call	clone_size	j_call	d_call	cdr3_aa	cdr3_nt
TRBV19	few	TRBJ1-4	-	CASTRRAGSTNEKLFF	TGTGCCAGTACCCGCCGGGCAGGGTCAACTAATGAAAAACTGTTTTTT
TRBV5-1	-	TRBJ2-1	-	CASSGGTGTSYNEQFF	TGCGCCAGCAGCGGGGGGACTGGGACCTCCTACAATGAGCAGTTCTTC
TRBV7-2	-	TRBJ1-5	-	CASSLTAVEGNQPQHF	TGTGCCAGCAGCTTAACTGCGGTCGAGGGGAATCAGCCCCAGCATTTT
TRBV6-6	-	TRBJ2-3	-	CASSEAETRGDTQYF	TGTGCCAGCAGTGAGGCGGAAACACGCGGAGATACGCAGTATTTT
TRBV28	-	TRBJ2-7	TRBD1	CASSFPDRGRPKNYEQYF	TGTGCCAGCAGTTTCCCCGACAGGGGGCGTCCCAAAAACTACGAGCAGTACTTC
TRBV28	-	TRBJ1-5	TRBD1	CASSFGTGTKPQHF	TGTGCCAGCAGTTTTGGGACAGGTACTAAACCCCAGCATTTT
TRBV11-2	-	TRBJ2-3	-	CASSVGTGSSTDTQYF	TGTGCCAGCAGCGTTGGGACTGGGTCTAGCACAGATACGCAGTATTTT
TRBV20-1	-	TRBJ1-2	-	CSASHGYGYTF	TGCAGTGCCTCGCATGGTTATGGCTACACCTTC
TRBV27	-	TRBJ2-6	-	CASSPLGEGANVLTF	TGTGCCAGCAGTCCCCTCGGTGAGGGGGCCAACGTCCTGACTTTC
TRBV2	few	TRBJ2-2	-	CASSDLQQANTGELFF	TGTGCCAGCAGTGATCTTCAACAGGCAAACACCGGGGAGCTGTTTTTT
TRBV5-5	few	TRBJ2-7	-	CASSLVGGSGSFEQYF	TGTGCCAGCAGCTTGGTCGGTGGTTCGGGTTCCTTCGAGCAGTACTTC
TRBV6-6	-	TRBJ2-1	-	CASSPPGDEQFF	TGTGCCAGCTCCCCCCCCGGGGACGAGCAGTTCTTC
TRBV18	-	TRBJ1-1	-	CASSPGGGEAFF	TGTGCCAGCTCACCCGGTGGCGGTGAAGCTTTCTTT
TRBV6-5	-	TRBJ2-5	-	CASSYSLRLQETQYF	TGTGCCAGCAGTTACTCGTTGCGACTACAAGAGACCCAGTACTTC
TRBV28	-	TRBJ1-1	-	CASNLHQGRGTEAFF	TGTGCCAGCAACCTCCACCAGGGGCGGGGGACTGAAGCTTTCTTT
TRBV9	-	TRBJ1-3	TRBD1	CASSDRDRARGDTIYF	TGTGCCAGCAGCGACCGCGACAGGGCCAGGGGGGACACCATATATTTT
TRBV6-1	many	TRBJ2-7	TRBD1	CATKGGTGGYEQYF	TGTGCCACCAAAGGGGGGACAGGGGGTTACGAGCAGTACTTC
TRBV9	-	TRBJ1-5	-	CASSGSGSQPQHF	TGTGCCAGCAGCGGCTCCGGTAGTCAGCCCCAGCATTTT
TRBV5-6	-	TRBJ1-1	-	CASSLSLGRQNTEAFF	TGTGCCAGCAGCCTTAGCCTGGGACGGCAGAACACTGAAGCTTTCTTT
TRBV6-6	-	TRBJ1-1	-	CASSSTENTEAFF	TGTGCCAGCAGTTCGACAGAGAACACTGAAGCTTTCTTT
TRBV11-3	-	TRBJ2-1	TRBD2	CASSLGTAGTYNEQFF	TGTGCCAGCAGCTTAGGAACAGCGGGGACCTACAATGAGCAGTTCTTC
TRBV7-6	once	TRBJ2-6	-	CASSSPAGGSGANVLTF	TGTGCCAGCAGTTCCCCCGCCGGGGGCTCTGGGGCCAACGTCCTGACTTTC
TRBV7-8	-	TRBJ1-5	-	CASSPRASYSNQPQHF	TGTGCCAGCAGCCCGAGGGCAAGTTATAGCAATCAGCCCCAGCATTTT
TRBV7-3	-	TRBJ2-1	-	CASSSASLGMNEQFF	TGTGCCAGCAGCTCCGCCTCACTAGGTATGAATGAGCAGTTCTTC
TRBV15	-	TRBJ2-1	-	CATSRDFGVAYNEQFF	TGTGCCACCAGCAGAGATTTCGGGGTGGCCTACAATGAGCAGTTCTTC
TRBV29-1	few	TRBJ2-5	-	CSVVGAQETQYF	TGCAGCGTTGTAGGGGCCCAAGAGACCCAGTACTTC
TRBV6-6	many	TRBJ1-2	TRBD1	CASRPGQAFYYGYTF	TGTGCCAGCAGACCGGGACAGGCGTTTTACTATGGCTACACCTTC
TRBV10-3	-	TRBJ2-3	-	CAISAPGGFTDTQYF	TGTGCCATCAGTGCCCCAGGGGGGTTCACAGATACGCAGTATTTT
TRBV6-6	-	TRBJ1-1	TRBD1	CASSYVETGGREAFF	TGTGCCAGCAGTTACGTAGAGACAGGGGGCAGAGAAGCTTTCTTT
TRBV18	-	TRBJ1-5	TRBD1	CASSSGTGANQPQHF	TGTGCCAGCTCTTCCGGGACAGGGGCTAATCAGCCCCAGCATTTT
TRBV10-3	once	TRBJ1-5	-	CAISAAGRDSNQPQHF	TGTGCCATCAGTGCGGCAGGGCGGGATAGCAATCAGCCCCAGCATTTT
TRBV7-2	-	TRBJ2-2	-	CASSLDLRSTGELFF	TGTGCCAGCAGCTTAGATTTACGTAGTACCGGGGAGCTGTTTTTT
TRBV14	-	TRBJ2-1	TRBD2	CASSQAVLAGPSAEQFF	TGTGCCAGCAGCCAGGCGGTACTAGCGGGGCCGTCTGCTGAGCAGTTCTTC
TRBV28	-	TRBJ1-2	TRBD1	CASSLRPAGGDYGYTF	TGTGCCAGCAGTTTACGGCCCGCAGGGGGCGACTATGGCTACACCTTC
TRBV28	-	TRBJ1-2	TRBD1	CASSSGTGRDAYGYTF	TGTGCCAGCAGTTCCGGGACAGGGAGGGATGCCTATGGCTACACCTTC
TRBV4-2	few	TRBJ2-3	TRBD2	CASSQKRAGTRDTQYF	TGTGCCAGCAGCCAAAAACGAGCGGGGACCCGGGATACGCAGTATTTT
TRBV2	-	TRBJ2-5	-	CASSGPLWDQETQYF	TGTGCCAGCAGTGGACCGTTGTGGGATCAAGAGACCCAGTACTTC
TRBV7-2	-	TRBJ1-1	-	CASLGQWNTEAFF	TGTGCCAGTCTTGGACAGTGGAACACTGAAGCTTTCTTT
TRBV14	-	TRBJ1-4	TRBD1	CASSRSGTVYEKLFF	TGTGCCAGCAGCCGAAGTGGGACAGTGTATGAAAAACTGTTTTTT
TRBV2	-	TRBJ1-1	-	CASCYSSGRSEAFF	TGTGCCAGCTGCTATTCCTCAGGGAGAAGCGAAGCTTTCTTT
TRBV29-1	-	TRBJ1-4	TRBD1	CSVGGTDRGARELFF	TGCAGCGTGGGGGGTACGGACAGGGGCGCGCGGGAACTGTTTTTT
TRBV15	-	TRBJ1-1	-	CATSRDLQGEAFF	TGTGCCACCAGCAGAGATCTGCAGGGAGAAGCTTTCTTT
TRBV5-1	-	TRBJ2-5	-	CASSSTGRVGETQYF	TGCGCCAGCAGCTCAACAGGGAGAGTAGGGGAGACCCAGTACTTC
TRBV5-4	-	TRBJ2-5	TRBD2	CASRPLAGETQYF	TGTGCCAGCAGACCGCTAGCGGGAGAAACCCAGTACTTC
TRBV14	-	TRBJ1-6	TRBD1	CASSGRGQSPLHF	TGTGCCAGCAGTGGCAGGGGGCAATCACCCCTCCACTTT